Listed here are 26 T cell receptor beta chains from one sample, sequenced in a study of cytomegalovirus exposure and HLA in healthy donors. The PCR used 60 Vbeta and 13 Jbeta primers. Sequencing was performed with immunoSEQ multiplex PCR; in TCRdb, only in-frame clones are kept and a portion is missing. In the table there are 130,000 or so clones, around 80% of which are singletons. Material for sequencing was PBMCs. Receptors originate from a man aged 25-40 years in good health and CMV-seronegative.

The CDR3 here is CASSQLAGRRDNEQFF. CDR3 in DNA: TGCGCCAGCAGCCAATTAGCGGGACGTAGGGACAATGAGCAGTTCTTC. The chain joins TRBV4-1 to TRBJ2-1, with 8 bases aligning to TRBD2. V dropped 2 bases and J dropped 5; count of bases not matched to a gene: 8. CDR1 is MGHRA and CDR2 is YSYEKL in the germline V gene. CDR3 size: 16 residues.

The chain recombines TRBV11-2 with TRBJ2-3, with a tentative D call TRBD2 (7 bases). This CDR3 is 15 amino acids long. Germline CDR1 is SGHAT and CDR2 is FQNNGV. V was trimmed by 4 bases and J by 4 bases, leaving 15 bases between them. CDR3 sequence: CASSSRGGRADTQYF. As DNA, the CDR3 is TGTGCCAGCAGCTCCCGAGGGGGGAGGGCAGATACGCAGTATTTT. Full variable domain (outside the CDR3, taken from reference TRBV11-2 and TRBJ2-3): EAGVAQSPRYKIIEKRQSVAFWCNPISGHATLYWYQQILGQGPKLLIQFQNNGVVDDSQLPKDRFSAERLKGVDSTLKIQPAKLEDSAVYLCASSSRGGRADTQYFGPGTRLTVL.

This chain connects TRBV7-2 to TRBJ2-7; 10 bases match TRBD2. The germline gives CDR1 SGHTA, CDR2 FQGNSA. The CDR3 consists of 17 residues. Trimming at V came to 2 bases and at J to 4 bases, leaving 11 bases not matched to a gene. The CDR3 DNA is TGTGCCAGCAGCTTAATCTCTCCGCCTAGCGGGAGTTACGAGCAGTACTTC. Translating it yields CASSLISPPSGSYEQYF.

This clone has a handful of counts. J is TRBJ2-3 and V is TRBV4-3; tentatively, D is TRBD1 (5 bases). CDR3 length: 14 residues. Germline CDR1 is LGHNA and CDR2 is YSLEER. Trimming left V 1 base short and J 6 bases short, with 11 bases between. As DNA, the CDR3 is TGCGCCAGCAGCCAAGTGGGGCGGTCGGATACGCAGTATTTT. As protein: CASSQVGRSDTQYF.

Details on this clone: Other nucleotide sequences in the sample specify the same CDR3. The chain carries TRBV27 and TRBJ2-6; D remains ambiguous. The V gene lost 5 bases and the J gene lost 0 bases, with 5 bases spanning the gap. CDR1 and CDR2 (germline): MNHEY, SMNVEV (reference sequence). This CDR3 has 14 amino acids. CDR3 bases: TGTGCCAGCAGTCCGAGCTCTGGGGCCAACGTCCTGACTTTC. This encodes CASSPSSGANVLTF.

The chain links TRBV6-5 to TRBJ1-2, with 7 bases aligning to TRBD1. CDR1 and CDR2 (germline): MNHEY, SVGAGI. Germline trimming cut 8 bases from V and 5 bases from J; bases unmatched to any gene: 14. This CDR3 has 15 residues. The CDR3 sequence is CASGGILGGAYGYTF. The CDR3 DNA is TGTGCCAGCGGGGGGATTTTAGGGGGCGCGTATGGCTACACCTTC.

This clone has a handful of counts. V gene TRBV25-1 combines with J gene TRBJ2-2, with 8 bases matching TRBD2. V lost 4 bases and J lost 2; bases outside the gene matches: 6. This CDR3 is 16 amino acids long. Germline V gives CDR1 MGHDK, CDR2 SYGVNS. The DNA of the CDR3 is TGTGCCAGCAGTGGACTAGCGACTGGAAACACCGGGGAGCTGTTTTTT. As protein: CASSGLATGNTGELFF.

The chain has TRBV2 and TRBJ1-4; TRBD1 matches at 9 bases. J was trimmed by 6 bases and V by 7 bases; bases with no gene match: 6. Germline V lookup: CDR1 SNHLY, CDR2 FYNNEI. The CDR3 spans 14 residues. The CDR3 nucleotides read TGTGCCAGCATGTCCGACAGGGGGGATGAAAAACTGTTTTTT. This encodes CASMSDRGDEKLFF.

As DNA, the CDR3 is TGTGCCAGCAGCTTAGAGGGGTCGGGGGGATACGAGCAGTACTTC. Its protein is CASSLEGSGGYEQYF. The chain links TRBV13 to TRBJ2-7; 7 nucleotides align to TRBD2. CDR1 is PRHDT, CDR2 FYEKMQ, per germline (reference sequence). The CDR3 length is 15 residues. The V and J ends lost 1 base and 4 bases, in that order; junction bases with no gene match: 7. Based on the CDR3 plus reference TRBV13 and TRBJ2-7, the full variable domain is AAGVIQSPRHLIKEKRETATLKCYPIPRHDTVYWYQQGPGQDPQFLISFYEKMQSDKGSIPDRFSAQQFSDYHSELNMSSLELGDSALYFCASSLEGSGGYEQYFGPGTRLTVT.

The CDR3 region is CASSASSNQPQHF. The CDR3 coding sequence is TGTGCCAGCAGTGCCAGTAGCAATCAGCCCCAGCATTTT. The V gene is TRBV6-5, the J gene TRBJ1-5; D is ambiguous. V was pared by 5 bases and J by 0 bases, with 5 bases between. The CDR3 has 13 residues. CDR1 and CDR2 from the germline V gene are MNHEY and SVGAGI.

The chain recombines TRBV4-3 with TRBJ2-1; 8 bases align to TRBD1. CDR3 length equals 20 residues. CDR1 and CDR2 from the germline V gene are LGHNA and YSLEER. The junction had 23 bases not matched to a gene; V was cut back by 0 bases and J by 10 bases. CDR3 region: CASSQERRGHRDRRVREQFF. CDR3 coding DNA: TGCGCCAGCAGCCAAGAGAGAAGGGGTCACCGGGACAGGCGAGTGCGCGAGCAGTTCTTC.

The chain employs TRBV27 and TRBJ1-1, with TRBD1 matching over 9 bases. This CDR3 contains 14 residues. Germline trimming cut 5 bases from V and 2 bases from J; bases unmatched to any gene: 3. In germline, CDR1 is MNHEY, CDR2 SMNVEV (reference sequence). The CDR3 region is CASSTGQGNTEAFF. The CDR3 bases are TGTGCCAGCAGTACGGGACAGGGAAACACTGAAGCTTTCTTT.

This clone was counted a single time. The V call is TRBV9, the J call TRBJ1-3; D remains unclear. The CDR3 spans 16 residues. V lost 0 bases, J lost 0 bases, and 10 bases lay in between. Germline CDR1 reads SGDLS; CDR2 reads YYNGEE. The CDR3 reads CASSVVPGSSGNTIYF. The CDR3 nucleotides are TGTGCCAGCAGCGTAGTTCCGGGGTCCTCTGGAAACACCATATATTTT.

The sample holds a few counts of this clone. One end of the junction varies from germline; a read error may be responsible. This chain links TRBV10-3 with TRBJ1-3; no reliable D call. Looked up from germline, CDR1 is ENHRY and CDR2 is SYGVKD. The CDR3 contains 14 residues. The CDR3 reads CAITESRSGNTIYF. The CDR3 region has the DNA TGTGCCATCACTGAGAGCCGCTCTGGAAACACCATATATTTT.

This chain connects TRBV6-1 to TRBJ2-7; D gene unclear. This CDR3 is built from 14 residues. V shed 6 bases and J shed 2 bases, with 14 bases lying between them. Germline values: CDR1 MNHNS, CDR2 SASEGT. CDR3 sequence reads: CASRRPIPPYEQYF. CDR3 coding DNA: TGTGCCAGCAGGAGGCCTATCCCCCCCTACGAGCAGTACTTC.

The V gene is TRBV2, the J gene TRBJ2-3, with TRBD1 matching over 10 bases. Germline lookup yields CDR1 SNHLY and CDR2 FYNNEI. The CDR3 is made up of 14 amino acids. V shed 4 bases, J shed 6 bases, and the junction held 4 bases outside the gene matches. DNA for the CDR3: TGTGCCAGCAGTGGGAGACAGGGGGCCGATACGCAGTATTTT. Its translation is CASSGRQGADTQYF.

The chain couples TRBV2 to TRBJ1-4; D is possibly TRBD1 (6 bases). Trimming shortened V by 7 bases and J by 6 bases, and 18 bases separated the two germline ends. The CDR3 length is 15 residues. Germline assignment: CDR1 SNHLY and CDR2 FYNNEI. As DNA, the CDR3 is TGTGCCAGCACCCCCGCGGGGGCACGGTATGAAAAACTGTTTTTT. Translated: CASTPAGARYEKLFF.

There are a few counts of this clone. This chain links TRBV5-4 with TRBJ2-3; D perhaps matches TRBD1 (5 bases). V lost 3 bases, J lost 7 bases, and 6 bases lay in between. CDR3 length: 11 amino acids. Germline CDR1 SGHNT, CDR2 YYREEE (reference sequence). The CDR3 protein is CASSSGYTQYF. CDR3 nucleotides: TGTGCCAGCAGCTCAGGGTATACGCAGTATTTT.

This clone was observed a handful of times. V and J are TRBV6-6 and TRBJ1-2, with 7 positions matching TRBD1. The V segment lost 0 bases and the J segment 0 bases; nucleotides outside the gene matches: 4. There are 16 residues in the CDR3. Germline-derived CDR1 and CDR2 are MNHNY and SVGAGI (reference sequence). This chain's CDR3 is CASSYSGTATNYGYTF. The CDR3 DNA reads TGTGCCAGCAGTTACTCTGGGACAGCTACTAACTATGGCTACACCTTC.

This chain links TRBV25-1 with TRBJ1-2, with TRBD1 matching over 9 bases. This CDR3 spans 17 amino acids. Germline assignment: CDR1 MGHDK and CDR2 SYGVNS. Trimming took 3 bases from V and 2 from J; bases not matched to a gene: 10. The CDR3 DNA reads as TGTGCCAGCAGTGATTCGGACAGGGGTATTGAGAACTATGGCTACACCTTC. This codes for CASSDSDRGIENYGYTF.

This chain connects TRBV29-1 to TRBJ2-1; tentatively, D is TRBD2 (6 bases). Germline V gene lookup returns CDR1 SQVTM and CDR2 ANQGSEA. With 5 bases removed from V and 0 bases from J, the gap between germline ends came to 8 bases. This CDR3 comprises 13 residues. CDR3 region: CSVTGGSYNEQFF. DNA for the CDR3: TGCAGCGTTACCGGGGGCTCCTACAATGAGCAGTTCTTC.

This chain joins TRBV18 and TRBJ2-1; D gene uncertain. Germline CDR1 KGHSH, CDR2 LQKENI. The CDR3 is made up of 12 amino acids. The V end lost 0 bases, the J end lost 7 bases, and 4 bases lay between the germline ends. CDR3 DNA sequence: TGTGCCAGCTCACCACCGTCGAATGAGCAGTTCTTC. This encodes CASSPPSNEQFF.

The V gene is TRBV13, the J gene TRBJ1-4; D might be TRBD1 (5 bases). Between the trimmed V and J ends, which lost 0 bases and 4 bases, there was a span of 15 bases. Germline CDR1 PRHDT, CDR2 FYEKMQ (reference sequence). The CDR3 extends over 17 amino acids. CDR3 residues: CASSLGGPGGYNEKLFF. The CDR3 nucleotides are TGTGCCAGCAGCTTAGGGGGCCCCGGGGGATATAATGAAAAACTGTTTTTT.

The chain links TRBV6-6 to TRBJ2-5; possible D gene TRBD2, 6 bases. Deletions cut 2 bases from V and 5 bases from J, with 9 bases between. Germline loops: CDR1 MNHNY, CDR2 SVGAGI (reference sequence). This CDR3 has 13 residues. Here the CDR3 reads CASSYRGAETQYF. CDR3 DNA: TGTGCCAGCAGTTACCGCGGGGCGGAGACCCAGTACTTC.

This clone occurred a few times. This chain connects TRBV10-2 to TRBJ1-1; D call uncertain. Germline V lookup: CDR1 WSHSY, CDR2 SAAADI. Trimming cost V 5 bases and J 11 bases, with 15 bases left between them. The CDR3 is 12 residues long. The CDR3 sequence: CASSLSPGWAFF. In DNA form, the CDR3 reads TGCGCCAGCAGTCTTAGCCCCGGGTGGGCTTTCTTT.

The rearrangement links TRBV2 to TRBJ1-5; weak D call: TRBD1 (6 bases). The CDR3 is 15 amino acids. Germline V CDR1 and CDR2: SNHLY, FYNNEI. V lost 2 bases, J lost 0 bases, and 8 bases lay in between. The CDR3 nucleotides read TGTGCCAGCAGTGAACAGGGGAGTAGCAATCAGCCCCAGCATTTT. It translates to CASSEQGSSNQPQHF.